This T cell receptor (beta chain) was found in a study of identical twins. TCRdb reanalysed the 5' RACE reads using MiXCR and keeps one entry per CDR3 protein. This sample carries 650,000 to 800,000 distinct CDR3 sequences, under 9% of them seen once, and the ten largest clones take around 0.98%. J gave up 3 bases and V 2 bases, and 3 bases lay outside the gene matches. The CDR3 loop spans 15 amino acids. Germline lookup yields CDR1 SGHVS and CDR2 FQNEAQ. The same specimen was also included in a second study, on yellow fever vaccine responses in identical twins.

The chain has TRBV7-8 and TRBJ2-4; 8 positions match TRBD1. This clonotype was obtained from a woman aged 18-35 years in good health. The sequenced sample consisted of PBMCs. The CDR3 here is CASSLLGQGKNIQYF. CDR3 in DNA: TGTGCCAGCAGCTTACTAGGACAGGGCAAAAACATTCAGTACTTC.